These 10 T cell receptor beta chains were all obtained from the same sample, sequenced in a study of blood T cell repertoires in COVID-19. Only in-frame clones appear in the TCRdb table, and some are missing; sequencing was by immunoSEQ multiplex PCR. Altogether more than 120,000 clones are present, 88% being singletons, with the ten largest covering 28%. The material sequenced was peripheral blood. Every receptor here comes from a human donor in a cohort sampled during active COVID-19.

The count of this clone is one. The chain carries TRBV7-6 and TRBJ1-6, with 9 nucleotides matching TRBD1. Germline-derived CDR1 and CDR2 are SGHVS and FNYEAQ. The junction had 9 bases not matched to a gene; V was cut back by 4 bases and J by 17 bases. This CDR3 spans 13 amino acids. Here the CDR3 DNA reads TGTGCCAGCAGCTCTACCGGACAGGGGCAGATCCACTTT. Translating it yields CASSSTGQGQIHF. The whole variable domain, filled in from reference TRBV7-6 and TRBJ1-6, reads GAGVSQSPRYKVTKRGQDVALRCDPISGHVSLYWYRQALGQGPEFLTYFNYEAQQDKSGLPNDRFSAERPEGSISTLTIQRTEQRDSAMYRCASSSTGQGQIHFGNGTRLTVT.

The chain links TRBV5-1 to TRBJ1-1; 9 nucleotides align to TRBD1. The J segment lost 1 base and the V segment lost 5 bases, leaving 6 bases of the junction unmatched. CDR3 size: 15 residues. Germline-derived CDR1 and CDR2 are SGHRS and YFSETQ. CDR3 loop: CASSPTGQGNTEAFF. In DNA form, the CDR3 reads TGCGCCAGCAGTCCCACGGGACAGGGGAACACTGAAGCTTTCTTT.

The chain is built from TRBV6-6 and TRBJ2-7; TRBD1 matches 8 bases. The CDR3 has 16 residues. The J segment lost 5 bases and the V segment lost 0 bases, leaving 9 bases of the junction unmatched. Germline lookup yields CDR1 MNHNY and CDR2 SVGAGI (reference sequence). CDR3 in DNA: TGTGCCAGCAGTTACTCCCGAGGACAGGGAAGTAACGAGCAGTACTTC. Translating gives CASSYSRGQGSNEQYF.

This chain connects TRBV27 to TRBJ1-6; D ambiguous. Trimming took off 5 bases at V and 6 bases at J, with 8 bases between the two ends. Germline-derived CDR1 and CDR2 are MNHEY and SMNVEV (reference sequence). The CDR3 runs to 13 residues. CDR3 DNA: TGTGCCAGCAGTCGGTCCGTTAATTCACCCCTCCACTTT. Translating gives CASSRSVNSPLHF.

The sample holds a few counts of this clone. The chain joins TRBV7-9 to TRBJ2-2; D not certain. CDR3 size: 16 residues. CDR1 is SEHNR and CDR2 is FQNEAQ in the germline V gene (reference sequence). Trimming stripped 5 bases from V and 1 base from J, with 14 bases between. CDR3 protein: CASSPPKAVNTGELFF. The CDR3 DNA reads as TGTGCCAGCAGCCCACCCAAGGCGGTGAACACCGGGGAGCTGTTTTTT.

The chain combines TRBV24-1 with TRBJ2-1, with TRBD1 identical over 7 bases. The ends lost 0 bases at V and 6 bases at J; junction bases unmatched: 4. This CDR3 spans 15 amino acids. The germline CDR1 and CDR2 sequences are KGHDR and SFDVKD. CDR3: CATSDLETGSNEQFF. The CDR3 nucleotides are TGTGCCACCAGTGATTTGGAGACAGGGTCCAATGAGCAGTTCTTC.

The V gene is TRBV6-6, the J gene TRBJ2-3; 8 nucleotides agree with TRBD1. From germline, CDR1 is MNHNY and CDR2 SVGAGI (reference sequence). This CDR3 comprises 15 residues. V was clipped by 6 bases and J by 0 bases; unmatched bases: 5. As DNA, the CDR3 is TGTGCCAGCAGGCCGGACAGGGAAAGCACAGATACGCAGTATTTT. This sequence encodes CASRPDRESTDTQYF.

The rearrangement uses TRBV6-5 and TRBJ2-3, with D possibly being TRBD1 (5 bases). Trimming left V 8 bases short and J 6 bases short, with 18 bases between. The CDR3 is 14 residues long. Looked up from germline, CDR1 is MNHEY and CDR2 is SVGAGI. The CDR3 coding sequence is TGTGCCAGCGGGGCTTCTGGGGCCCGGGATACGCAGTATTTT. Translated: CASGASGARDTQYF.

V and J are TRBV7-3 and TRBJ2-3; 7 bases are shared with TRBD2. The V segment lost 2 bases and the J segment 4 bases; nucleotides outside the gene matches: 6. The germline V gene encodes CDR1 SGHTA and CDR2 FQGTGA. This CDR3 has 15 amino acids. CDR3 sequence reads: CASSLGTGGADTQYF. The CDR3 DNA sequence: TGTGCCAGCAGCTTAGGGACGGGGGGAGCAGATACGCAGTATTTT. Variable domain in full (rest from reference TRBV7-3 and TRBJ2-3): GAGVSQTPSNKVTEKGKYVELRCDPISGHTALYWYRQSLGQGPEFLIYFQGTGAADDSGLPNDRFFAVRPEGSVSTLKIQRTERGDSAVYLCASSLGTGGADTQYFGPGTRLTVL.

The V and J genes are TRBV5-4 and TRBJ2-7; 12 bases are a match to TRBD2. The V gene's germline CDR1 is SGHNT and CDR2 YYREEE (reference sequence). Trimming removed 3 bases from V and 0 bases from J; junction bases left unmatched: 4. This CDR3 spans 16 amino acids. The CDR3 loop reads CASSSGTSGLSYEQYF. The CDR3 DNA is TGTGCCAGCAGCTCAGGGACTAGCGGGCTCTCCTACGAGCAGTACTTC.